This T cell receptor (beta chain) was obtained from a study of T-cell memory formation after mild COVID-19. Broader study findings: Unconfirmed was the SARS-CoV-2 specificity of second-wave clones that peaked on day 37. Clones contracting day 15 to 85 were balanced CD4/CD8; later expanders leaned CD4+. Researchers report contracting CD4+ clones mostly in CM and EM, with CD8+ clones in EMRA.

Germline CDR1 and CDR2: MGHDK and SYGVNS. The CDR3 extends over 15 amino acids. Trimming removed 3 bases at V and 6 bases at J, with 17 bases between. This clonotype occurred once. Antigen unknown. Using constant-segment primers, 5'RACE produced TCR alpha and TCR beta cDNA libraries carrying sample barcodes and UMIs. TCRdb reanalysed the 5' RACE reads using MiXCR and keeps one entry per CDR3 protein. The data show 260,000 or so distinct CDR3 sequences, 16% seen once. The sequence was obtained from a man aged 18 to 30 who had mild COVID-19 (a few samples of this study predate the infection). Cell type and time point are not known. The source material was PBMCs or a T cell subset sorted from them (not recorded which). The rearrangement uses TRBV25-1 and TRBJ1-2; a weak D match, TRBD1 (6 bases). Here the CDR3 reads CASSDGGGGAHGYTF. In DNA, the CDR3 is TGTGCCAGCAGTGACGGGGGCGGCGGGGCCCATGGCTACACCTTC.